The rows below give T cell receptor beta chains drawn from one sample of a study of T and B cells in COVID-19 patients. TCRdb re-analysed the multiplex PCR reads in MiXCR, keeping a single row per CDR3 protein. This table has 10,000 to 13,000 distinct CDR3 sequences, 30% appearing once. Sequencing was done on a sample of blood. All receptors come from a human donor with active COVID-19. Both conserved end residues are part of each CDR3. The D gene is left open where the match is weak. Only some rows state a clone size, as once, few, many or a class for expanded clones.

v_gene: TRBV11-2
d_gene: TRBD1
abundance: -
j_gene: TRBJ2-3
CDR3aa: CASSLGTGTASTDTQYF
CDR3nt: TGTGCCAGCAGCTTAGGCACCGGGACAGCTAGCACAGATACGCAGTATTTT

v_gene: TRBV5-5
d_gene: -
abundance: few
j_gene: TRBJ1-2
CDR3aa: CASSLGGGLGYGYTF
CDR3nt: TGTGCCAGCAGCTTGGGTGGGGGTCTGGGGTATGGCTACACCTTC

v_gene: TRBV7-9
d_gene: -
abundance: -
j_gene: TRBJ1-5
CDR3aa: CASSQDSRLLPQHF
CDR3nt: TGTGCCAGCAGCCAGGACAGCCGCCTCTTGCCCCAGCATTTT

v_gene: TRBV29-1
d_gene: -
abundance: medium-sized
j_gene: TRBJ2-7
CDR3aa: CSVVNGYEQYF
CDR3nt: TGCAGCGTTGTAAACGGCTACGAGCAGTACTTC

v_gene: TRBV6-2/TRBV6-3
d_gene: -
abundance: -
j_gene: TRBJ1-3
CDR3aa: CASRSTGRNTIYF
CDR3nt: TGTGCCAGCAGATCTACAGGGAGAAACACCATATATTTT

v_gene: TRBV27
d_gene: -
abundance: -
j_gene: TRBJ1-3
CDR3aa: CASSRGNTIYF
CDR3nt: TGTGCCAGCAGCCGAGGAAACACCATATATTTT

v_gene: TRBV6-6
d_gene: -
abundance: -
j_gene: TRBJ2-7
CDR3aa: CASSYFSGQRYEQYF
CDR3nt: TGTGCCAGCAGTTACTTTTCAGGGCAGCGGTACGAGCAGTACTTC

v_gene: TRBV27
d_gene: TRBD2
abundance: -
j_gene: TRBJ2-5
CDR3aa: CASSSLTSGGKTRYF
CDR3nt: TGTGCCAGCAGTTCACTAACTAGCGGGGGAAAGACCCGGTACTTC

v_gene: TRBV18
d_gene: -
abundance: -
j_gene: TRBJ1-2
CDR3aa: CASSPRSASGYTF
CDR3nt: TGTGCCAGCTCACCGAGGTCCGCGTCGGGCTACACCTTC

v_gene: TRBV7-6
d_gene: -
abundance: -
j_gene: TRBJ2-5
CDR3aa: CASSLGFLDRYQETQYF
CDR3nt: TGTGCCAGCAGCTTAGGGTTCCTTGACAGGTACCAAGAGACCCAGTACTTC

v_gene: TRBV11-1
d_gene: TRBD1
abundance: -
j_gene: TRBJ2-1
CDR3aa: CASSRRTGSDEQFF
CDR3nt: TGTGCCAGCAGCAGACGGACAGGGTCCGATGAGCAGTTCTTC

v_gene: TRBV12-3/TRBV12-4
d_gene: -
abundance: -
j_gene: TRBJ2-2
CDR3aa: CASSLEGSYPTGELFF
CDR3nt: TGTGCCAGCAGTTTGGAGGGGTCCTACCCCACCGGGGAGCTGTTTTTT

v_gene: TRBV7-9
d_gene: -
abundance: few
j_gene: TRBJ1-2
CDR3aa: CASSLLSNYGYTF
CDR3nt: TGTGCCAGCAGCTTACTCTCTAACTATGGCTACACCTTC

v_gene: TRBV18
d_gene: -
abundance: medium-sized
j_gene: TRBJ2-7
CDR3aa: CASSPPGLYEQYF
CDR3nt: TGTGCCAGCTCACCACCGGGATTGTACGAGCAGTACTTC

v_gene: TRBV7-2
d_gene: -
abundance: -
j_gene: TRBJ1-2
CDR3aa: CASSLTGYYGYTF
CDR3nt: TGTGCCAGCAGCTTAACCGGTTACTATGGCTACACCTTC

v_gene: TRBV12-3/TRBV12-4
d_gene: -
abundance: few
j_gene: TRBJ1-1
CDR3aa: CASSYHRMNTEAFF
CDR3nt: TGTGCCAGCAGTTATCACAGGATGAACACTGAAGCTTTCTTT

v_gene: TRBV20-1
d_gene: -
abundance: few
j_gene: TRBJ1-6
CDR3aa: CSAKLGSGSPLHF
CDR3nt: TGCAGTGCTAAGTTGGGGTCGGGTTCACCCCTCCACTTT

v_gene: TRBV7-9
d_gene: -
abundance: -
j_gene: TRBJ2-7
CDR3aa: CASSLGRVSVYEQYF
CDR3nt: TGTGCCAGCAGCTTGGGGCGGGTGAGTGTCTACGAGCAGTACTTC

v_gene: TRBV6-2/TRBV6-3
d_gene: TRBD1
abundance: -
j_gene: TRBJ2-1
CDR3aa: CASSWSTGLGSEQFF
CDR3nt: TGTGCCAGCAGTTGGTCGACAGGGTTGGGAAGTGAGCAGTTCTTC

v_gene: TRBV5-1
d_gene: TRBD2
abundance: -
j_gene: TRBJ2-2
CDR3aa: CASSLFPSGVPGELFF
CDR3nt: TGCGCCAGCAGCTTGTTTCCTAGCGGGGTTCCCGGGGAGCTGTTTTTT

v_gene: TRBV11-1
d_gene: TRBD2
abundance: medium-sized
j_gene: TRBJ2-1
CDR3aa: CASSSGTSGNEQFF
CDR3nt: TGTGCCAGCAGCTCCGGGACTAGCGGGAATGAGCAGTTCTTC

v_gene: TRBV7-2
d_gene: TRBD1
abundance: -
j_gene: TRBJ2-7
CDR3aa: CASSLDGQVLSYEQYF
CDR3nt: TGTGCCAGCAGCTTGGATGGACAGGTCTTATCCTACGAGCAGTACTTC

v_gene: TRBV6-5
d_gene: TRBD2
abundance: few
j_gene: TRBJ2-3
CDR3aa: CASRRGGDDTQYF
CDR3nt: TGTGCCAGCCGCCGCGGGGGGGATGATACGCAGTATTTT

v_gene: TRBV4-2
d_gene: -
abundance: -
j_gene: TRBJ2-6
CDR3aa: CASSQDLDRIFGANVLTF
CDR3nt: TGCGCCAGCAGCCAAGATCTTGACAGAATCTTTGGGGCCAACGTCCTGACTTTC

v_gene: TRBV7-6
d_gene: -
abundance: -
j_gene: TRBJ1-2
CDR3aa: CASSLKQNYGYTF
CDR3nt: TGTGCCAGCAGCTTAAAACAGAACTATGGCTACACCTTC

v_gene: TRBV12-3/TRBV12-4
d_gene: -
abundance: -
j_gene: TRBJ1-5
CDR3aa: CASSHRDNQPQHF
CDR3nt: TGTGCCAGCAGTCACAGGGACAATCAGCCCCAGCATTTT

v_gene: TRBV28
d_gene: -
abundance: once
j_gene: TRBJ2-5
CDR3aa: CASSSIPGRAPPEQTQYF
CDR3nt: TGTGCCAGCAGTTCCATCCCCGGGCGGGCCCCCCCAGAGCAGACCCAGTACTTC

v_gene: TRBV13
d_gene: TRBD1
abundance: -
j_gene: TRBJ1-6
CDR3aa: CASSARQGRSPLHF
CDR3nt: TGTGCCAGCAGCGCCCGACAGGGTCGCTCACCCCTCCACTTT

v_gene: TRBV7-2
d_gene: TRBD1
abundance: few
j_gene: TRBJ1-2
CDR3aa: CASSLGQRYGYTF
CDR3nt: TGTGCCAGCAGCTTGGGACAGCGCTATGGCTACACCTTC

v_gene: TRBV29-1
d_gene: TRBD1
abundance: medium-sized
j_gene: TRBJ2-7
CDR3aa: CSVRDRSYEQYF
CDR3nt: TGCAGCGTTCGGGACAGATCCTACGAGCAGTACTTC

v_gene: TRBV20-1
d_gene: -
abundance: -
j_gene: TRBJ2-7
CDR3aa: CSGAGSSYEQYF
CDR3nt: TGCAGTGGGGCAGGCAGCTCCTACGAGCAGTACTTC

v_gene: TRBV5-4
d_gene: TRBD2
abundance: -
j_gene: TRBJ2-5
CDR3aa: CASSFGASGSQETQYF
CDR3nt: TGTGCCAGCAGCTTCGGTGCTAGCGGGTCCCAAGAGACCCAGTACTTC

v_gene: TRBV11-1
d_gene: TRBD2
abundance: -
j_gene: TRBJ2-3
CDR3aa: CASSLGGLATDTQYF
CDR3nt: TGTGCCAGCAGCTTAGGAGGACTAGCTACAGATACGCAGTATTTT

v_gene: TRBV6-2/TRBV6-3
d_gene: -
abundance: few
j_gene: TRBJ1-1
CDR3aa: CASSYSTPTEAFF
CDR3nt: TGTGCCAGCAGTTACTCGACACCCACTGAAGCTTTCTTT

v_gene: TRBV29-1
d_gene: -
abundance: few
j_gene: TRBJ1-1
CDR3aa: CSVEFASGTAFF
CDR3nt: TGCAGCGTTGAATTTGCCTCGGGTACAGCTTTCTTT

v_gene: TRBV29-1
d_gene: TRBD1
abundance: once
j_gene: TRBJ1-1
CDR3aa: CSVRDRGIKAFF
CDR3nt: TGCAGCGTGCGGGACAGGGGCATCAAAGCTTTCTTT

v_gene: TRBV12-3/TRBV12-4
d_gene: -
abundance: few
j_gene: TRBJ1-3
CDR3aa: CASSLVRGSDSGNTIYF
CDR3nt: TGTGCCAGCAGCCTGGTTAGGGGCTCCGACTCTGGAAACACCATATATTTT

v_gene: TRBV27
d_gene: -
abundance: few
j_gene: TRBJ1-6
CDR3aa: CASTRTARSPLHF
CDR3nt: TGTGCCAGCACCCGGACGGCACGTTCACCCCTCCACTTT

v_gene: TRBV5-5
d_gene: -
abundance: -
j_gene: TRBJ2-7
CDR3aa: CASSLPGTPSYEQYF
CDR3nt: TGTGCCAGCAGCCTACCCGGGACACCCTCCTACGAGCAGTACTTC

v_gene: TRBV29-1
d_gene: -
abundance: large
j_gene: TRBJ2-1
CDR3aa: CSVVVRALKFF
CDR3nt: TGCAGCGTTGTGGTAAGGGCCCTGAAGTTCTTC

v_gene: TRBV12-3/TRBV12-4
d_gene: -
abundance: -
j_gene: TRBJ1-4
CDR3aa: CASKRAVREKLFF
CDR3nt: TGTGCCAGCAAGAGGGCAGTTAGGGAAAAACTGTTTTTT

v_gene: TRBV6-5
d_gene: -
abundance: -
j_gene: TRBJ1-5
CDR3aa: CASSYEVGQPQHF
CDR3nt: TGTGCCAGCAGTTACGAGGTTGGTCAGCCCCAGCATTTT

v_gene: TRBV5-4
d_gene: TRBD2
abundance: -
j_gene: TRBJ2-1
CDR3aa: CASSSSGGSFFYNEQFF
CDR3nt: TGTGCCAGCAGCTCTAGCGGGGGGTCCTTCTTCTACAATGAGCAGTTCTTC

v_gene: TRBV5-4
d_gene: -
abundance: medium-sized
j_gene: TRBJ2-1
CDR3aa: CASSLVKDNEQFF
CDR3nt: TGTGCCAGCAGCTTGGTGAAGGACAATGAGCAGTTCTTC

v_gene: TRBV12-3/TRBV12-4
d_gene: TRBD1
abundance: -
j_gene: TRBJ1-1
CDR3aa: CASSETDRPNTEAFF
CDR3nt: TGTGCCAGCAGCGAGACGGACAGGCCGAACACTGAAGCTTTCTTT

v_gene: TRBV5-4
d_gene: -
abundance: few
j_gene: TRBJ1-4
CDR3aa: CASSLSPRNEKLFF
CDR3nt: TGTGCCAGCAGCTTAAGTCCCAGGAATGAAAAACTGTTTTTT

v_gene: TRBV25-1
d_gene: TRBD1
abundance: -
j_gene: TRBJ1-5
CDR3aa: CASSGGGTGNQPQHF
CDR3nt: TGTGCCAGCAGTGGAGGGGGGACAGGCAATCAGCCCCAGCATTTT

v_gene: TRBV29-1
d_gene: -
abundance: -
j_gene: TRBJ1-1
CDR3aa: CSVVGGGGTTEAFF
CDR3nt: TGCAGCGTTGTTGGGGGGGGGGGCACCACTGAAGCTTTCTTT

v_gene: TRBV6-5
d_gene: -
abundance: medium-sized
j_gene: TRBJ2-7
CDR3aa: CASSRPGTTYEQYF
CDR3nt: TGTGCCAGCAGTCGACCGGGGACAACCTACGAGCAGTACTTC

v_gene: TRBV6-2/TRBV6-3
d_gene: -
abundance: -
j_gene: TRBJ1-6
CDR3aa: CASSGPGSGDSPLHF
CDR3nt: TGTGCCAGCAGTGGACCAGGGTCAGGAGATTCACCCCTCCACTTT

v_gene: TRBV7-9
d_gene: TRBD1
abundance: -
j_gene: TRBJ1-2
CDR3aa: CASRPTGRSGYTF
CDR3nt: TGTGCCAGCAGACCGACAGGGCGGTCTGGCTACACCTTC

v_gene: TRBV10-3
d_gene: TRBD1
abundance: -
j_gene: TRBJ1-4
CDR3aa: CAISEQGADGKLFF
CDR3nt: TGTGCCATCAGTGAGCAGGGGGCAGACGGAAAACTGTTTTTT

v_gene: TRBV5-1
d_gene: -
abundance: -
j_gene: TRBJ1-3
CDR3aa: CASSLDGQGDTIYF
CDR3nt: TGCGCCAGCAGCTTGGACGGCCAGGGTGACACCATATATTTT

v_gene: TRBV6-2/TRBV6-3
d_gene: -
abundance: few
j_gene: TRBJ1-2
CDR3aa: CASTRDNSYYGYTF
CDR3nt: TGTGCCAGCACCAGGGACAATTCTTACTATGGCTACACCTTC

v_gene: TRBV4-2
d_gene: -
abundance: -
j_gene: TRBJ2-3
CDR3aa: CASSQDRWTDTQYF
CDR3nt: TGCGCCAGCAGCCAAGATAGGTGGACAGATACGCAGTATTTT

v_gene: TRBV5-4
d_gene: TRBD2
abundance: few
j_gene: TRBJ2-2
CDR3aa: CASSFRGGTGELFF
CDR3nt: TGTGCCAGCAGCTTCCGGGGGGGGACCGGGGAGCTGTTTTTT

v_gene: TRBV19
d_gene: -
abundance: few
j_gene: TRBJ1-1
CDR3aa: CASSIVGINTEAFF
CDR3nt: TGTGCCAGTAGTATAGTTGGGATCAACACTGAAGCTTTCTTT

v_gene: TRBV20-1
d_gene: TRBD1
abundance: few
j_gene: TRBJ2-7
CDR3aa: CSAMTGSLYEQYF
CDR3nt: TGCAGTGCTATGACAGGGAGCCTCTACGAGCAGTACTTC

v_gene: TRBV20-1
d_gene: TRBD2
abundance: -
j_gene: TRBJ2-3
CDR3aa: CSTTGGDTQYF
CDR3nt: TGCAGTACCACGGGGGGAGATACGCAGTATTTT

v_gene: TRBV5-1
d_gene: TRBD1
abundance: -
j_gene: TRBJ2-2
CDR3aa: CASSLRTGGTGELFF
CDR3nt: TGCGCCAGCAGCCTTCGGACAGGGGGTACCGGGGAGCTGTTTTTT